The 21 T cell receptor beta chains given below trace back to one sample, sequenced in a study of identical twins. TCRdb itself ran the 5' RACE reads through MiXCR, one entry per CDR3 protein. The data contain under 1 million distinct CDR3 sequences, over 9% of them seen just once; the ten biggest clones take up roughly 1.5%. These data were likewise used in another study, on yellow fever vaccine responses in identical twins.

Material: PBMCs. Receptors were obtained from a woman younger than 30 in good health.

This sequence joins TRBV10-3 and TRBJ2-1, with no clear D. Per germline, CDR1 ENHRY and CDR2 SYGVKD. This CDR3 is 15 amino acids long. The V end lost 4 bases, the J end lost 1 base, and 11 bases lay between the germline ends. This CDR3 reads CAISGVTTSYNEQFF. The CDR3 region has the DNA TGTGCCATCAGTGGGGTCACTACTTCCTACAATGAGCAGTTCTTC.

This clonotype occurred many times. The chain combines TRBV11-1 with TRBJ1-6; D is possibly TRBD1 (6 bases). This CDR3 has 18 residues. Deletions cut 5 bases from V and 7 bases from J, with 24 bases between. Germline CDR1 is SGHAT and CDR2 is FQDESV (reference sequence). The CDR3 sequence: CASSQDSGSMISNSPLHF. The DNA for the CDR3 is TGTGCCAGCAGCCAGGACAGCGGGAGCATGATCTCGAATTCACCCCTCCACTTT.

This clonotype appeared many times. This chain connects TRBV12-3 or TRBV12-4 to TRBJ2-5; TRBD1 might be the D (6 bases). The V end lost 1 base, the J end lost 10 bases, and 10 bases lay between the germline ends. The CDR3 runs 12 residues. The DNA of the CDR3 is TGTGCCAGCAGTTTAGACAGGGTGGTCCAGTACTTC. Its translation: CASSLDRVVQYF.

The V call is TRBV6-1, the J call TRBJ1-2; 9 bases align to TRBD1. This CDR3 region has 14 residues. Trimming cost V 1 base and J 5 bases; bases outside gene matches: 2. Looked up from germline, CDR1 is MNHNS and CDR2 is SASEGT. This chain's CDR3 is CASSEDRGPYGYTF. In DNA, the CDR3 is TGTGCCAGCAGTGAAGACAGGGGGCCGTATGGCTACACCTTC.

This clonotype has a handful of counts. The gene calls are TRBV7-2 and TRBJ2-1, with TRBD2 as a possible D gene (6 bases). Looked up from germline, CDR1 is SGHTA and CDR2 is FQGNSA. The CDR3 length is 16 residues. V dropped 4 bases and J dropped 2 bases, with 15 bases sitting between them. The CDR3 sequence: CASSSTSTEPYNEQFF. The CDR3, as DNA: TGTGCCAGCAGCTCGACTAGTACTGAACCCTACAATGAGCAGTTCTTC.

The rearrangement uses TRBV24-1 and TRBJ1-1; 7 bases fit TRBD1. Germline V gene data show CDR1 as KGHDR and CDR2 as SFDVKD. The CDR3 has 13 residues. Trimming cost V 9 bases and J 0 bases; bases outside gene matches: 3. The DNA for the CDR3 is TGTGCCACCCTTACAGGGGTGAACACTGAAGCTTTCTTT. Translation gives CATLTGVNTEAFF.

There are many counts of this clonotype. The rearrangement joins TRBV7-2 to TRBJ2-1; no definite D call. The CDR3 consists of 14 residues. Trimming took 1 base from V and 7 from J, leaving 11 bases between them. From germline, CDR1 is SGHTA and CDR2 FQGNSA. The CDR3 region is CASSLEALPNEQFF. CDR3 in DNA: TGTGCCAGCAGCTTAGAAGCTTTGCCGAATGAGCAGTTCTTC.

The V gene is TRBV4-1, the J gene TRBJ2-7; TRBD1 matches 9 bases. V lost 0 bases to trimming and J lost 3 bases; unmatched junction nucleotides: 12. CDR1 and CDR2 from the germline V gene are MGHRA and YSYEKL. CDR3 length: 18 residues. This chain's CDR3 is CASSQDPSTGGVFYEQYF. The CDR3 DNA follows: TGCGCCAGCAGCCAAGACCCAAGCACAGGGGGCGTATTCTACGAGCAGTACTTC.

The chain joins TRBV7-9 to TRBJ2-7; the D is unclear. The CDR3 consists of 13 residues. V was shortened by 3 bases and J by 1 base, with 7 bases between the two germline ends. Germline CDR1 SEHNR, CDR2 FQNEAQ (reference sequence). CDR3 sequence: CASSFPGSYEQYV. The CDR3 bases are TGTGCCAGCAGCTTTCCCGGGTCCTACGAGCAGTACGTC.

In DNA, the CDR3 is TGTGCCAGCAGTACAGGCGGACAGGGGGCTATTCAGCCCCAGCATTTT. The encoded protein is CASSTGGQGAIQPQHF. The chain links TRBV12-3 or TRBV12-4 to TRBJ1-5, with 11 nucleotides matching TRBD1. The CDR3 runs 16 residues. The ends lost 5 bases at V and 6 bases at J; junction bases unmatched: 9.

This clonotype was seen a few times. The chain has TRBV27 and TRBJ2-1; perhaps TRBD1 as D (6 bases). Deletions cut 6 bases from V and 2 bases from J, with 17 bases between. Germline lookup yields CDR1 MNHEY and CDR2 SMNVEV (reference sequence). The CDR3 contains 16 residues. In nucleotides, the CDR3 is TGTGCCAGCAGCCTTAGGAAGAGGACAGCCTACAATGAGCAGTTCTTC. Translated, it gives CASSLRKRTAYNEQFF.

In regard to this clonotype: The junction shows a germline mismatch at one end, possibly a read error. The chain recombines TRBV24-1 with TRBJ2-1; the match to TRBD1 covers 10 bases. Germline V gene lookup returns CDR1 KGHDR and CDR2 SFDVKD. This CDR3 region has 13 residues. CDR3 loop: CATSSPRDRGKIF. Written as DNA, the CDR3 is TGTGCCACCAGTTCCCCCCGGGACAGGGGTAAAATCTTC.

This clonotype was seen only once. This chain links TRBV5-1 with TRBJ2-3; 9 nucleotides align to TRBD1. The germline CDR1 and CDR2 sequences are SGHRS and YFSETQ. The CDR3 sequence is 16 residues long. With 2 bases clipped from V and 2 bases from J, the junction kept 6 bases outside the gene matches. CDR3 in amino acids: CASSLNRGLPTDTQYF. CDR3 sequence (DNA): TGCGCCAGCAGCTTAAACAGGGGGCTCCCCACAGATACGCAGTATTTT.

This clonotype was picked up a small number of times. This chain joins TRBV5-1 and TRBJ2-2, with TRBD1 as a possible D gene (5 bases). V was trimmed by 7 bases and J by 2 bases, leaving 9 bases between them. The CDR3 totals 13 residues. Germline V CDR1 and CDR2: SGHRS, YFSETQ. As DNA, the CDR3 is TGCGCCAGCCTCGACAGCAACACCGGGGAGCTGTTTTTT. It encodes CASLDSNTGELFF.

This clonotype was seen a handful of times. The chain joins TRBV20-1 to TRBJ2-7; the match to TRBD2 covers 7 bases. In germline, CDR1 is DFQATT, CDR2 SNEGSKA (reference sequence). V gave up 2 bases and J gave up 6 bases; unmatched junction bases: 10. This CDR3 is 14 amino acids long. The CDR3, as DNA: TGCAGTGCTAGATCCGGCAGGGAGGGTGGCGAGCAGTACTTC. Amino acid sequence: CSARSGREGGEQYF.

The CDR3 DNA sequence: TGTGCCAGCCAGGCGGGGGTGCTGGGTACAGATACGCAGTATTTT. This codes for CASQAGVLGTDTQYF. The J gene is TRBJ2-3, the V gene TRBV6-1; 7 bases align to TRBD2. Germline V gene lookup returns CDR1 MNHNS and CDR2 SASEGT. This CDR3 spans 15 amino acids. J was trimmed by 3 bases and V by 8 bases; bases with no gene match: 11.

The chain links TRBV11-2 to TRBJ1-5; TRBD1 aligns across 9 bases. The CDR3 covers 17 residues. Unmatched junction bases numbered 15, after V lost 4 bases and J lost 8 bases. The germline V gene has CDR1 SGHAT and CDR2 FQNNGV. The CDR3 DNA reads as TGTGCCAGCAGCTCGGGACAGGGAGAGAGTTGGATGGAGCCCCAGCATTTT. Translation gives CASSSGQGESWMEPQHF.

Ten or more counts support this clonotype. The J gene is TRBJ2-1, the V gene TRBV12-3 or TRBV12-4; D is possibly TRBD1 or TRBD2 (5 bases each). V was cut by 7 bases and J by 8 bases, with 18 bases left in between. CDR3 length: 14 residues. CDR3 loop: CASTLGPGIDEQFF. CDR3 nucleotides: TGTGCCAGCACCCTGGGACCGGGCATCGATGAGCAGTTCTTC.

This clonotype came up many times. The chain recombines TRBV10-3 with TRBJ1-2; D is perhaps TRBD1 (5 bases). The CDR3 runs 17 residues. Trimming took 0 bases from V and 4 from J, leaving 18 bases between them. In germline, CDR1 is ENHRY, CDR2 SYGVKD. In DNA, the CDR3 is TGTGCCATCAGTGAGTCTGGACCGAATAATAGGGGCTATGGCTACACCTTC. Protein: CAISESGPNNRGYGYTF.

The rearrangement links TRBV3-1 to TRBJ2-3; 8 bases align to TRBD1. The length of the CDR3 is 15 residues. V lost 1 base to trimming and J lost 2 bases; unmatched junction nucleotides: 2. The germline V gene has CDR1 LGHDT and CDR2 YNNKEL (reference sequence). The CDR3 nucleotides read TGTGCCAGCAGCCAAGTGCAGGGGGCCACAGATACGCAGTATTTT. Translated: CASSQVQGATDTQYF.

This clonotype was detected many times. The V call is TRBV4-1, the J call TRBJ2-1; D may be TRBD1 (5 bases). Germline V gene data show CDR1 as MGHRA and CDR2 as YSYEKL. CDR3 length: 14 amino acids. Trimming stripped 1 base from V and 3 bases from J, with 7 bases between. Here the CDR3 DNA reads TGCGCCAGCAGCCAAGCAACAGGCTACAATGAGCAGTTCTTC. The encoded protein is CASSQATGYNEQFF.